The next 18 T cell receptor beta chains were all read from a single sample in a study of T cells in Graves' hyperthyroidism and ophthalmopathy. There were TCR beta CDR3 regions amplified from RNA transcripts. The TCR CDR3 first-round RT-PCR relied on the HTBI primer set. TCRdb analysed the multiplex PCR reads with MiXCR anew, one entry per CDR3 protein. The table records a few hundred thousand distinct CDR3 sequences, more than 12% of them present only once. Specimen: blood. These receptors were obtained from a woman aged 30 to 39 with Graves' ophthalmopathy.

In this sample, this clonotype turned up many times. The gene calls are TRBV20-1 and TRBJ2-7; D ambiguous. V lost 0 bases and J 4 bases, leaving 7 bases between the germline ends. Germline lookup yields CDR1 DFQATT and CDR2 SNEGSKA (reference sequence). The CDR3 runs 12 residues. CDR3 residues: CSARDGEYEQYF. CDR3 sequence (DNA): TGCAGTGCTAGAGATGGAGAGTACGAGCAGTACTTC.

This clonotype was found many times. The rearrangement uses TRBV18 and TRBJ2-1, with 11 positions matching TRBD2. This CDR3 spans 15 amino acids. Trimming cost V 5 bases and J 3 bases; bases outside gene matches: 3. CDR1 is KGHSH, CDR2 LQKENI, per germline. CDR3 loop: CASSATSGDYNEQFF. The CDR3 DNA is TGTGCCAGCTCAGCGACTAGCGGGGACTACAATGAGCAGTTCTTC.

This clonotype occurred a few times. The chain uses TRBV24-1 and TRBJ2-1; 9 positions agree with TRBD1. The CDR3 sequence is 16 residues long. After removal of 3 bases from V and 0 bases from J, the junction contained 2 bases not matched to a gene. Germline V CDR1 and CDR2: KGHDR, SFDVKD. CDR3: CATSDLTGGSYNEQFF. The CDR3 DNA is TGTGCCACCAGTGATCTGACAGGGGGCTCCTACAATGAGCAGTTCTTC.

This clonotype has ten or more counts. The chain joins TRBV29-1 to TRBJ2-1, with 7 nucleotides matching TRBD1. CDR3 length: 12 amino acids. V dropped 4 bases and J dropped 6; count of bases not matched to a gene: 3. Germline CDR1 and CDR2: SQVTM and ANQGSEA. CDR3 sequence (DNA): TGCAGCGTTGTGGCAGGGGGCAATGAGCAGTTCTTC. Its translation: CSVVAGGNEQFF.

The chain couples TRBV29-1 to TRBJ2-1, with D tentatively TRBD1 (5 bases). V lost 7 bases and J 3 bases, leaving 16 bases between the germline ends. The germline V gene has CDR1 SQVTM and CDR2 ANQGSEA. The CDR3 covers 14 residues. CDR3 in DNA: TGCAGCGCCCGCCGTATGGACAACTACAATGAGCAGTTCTTC. The encoded protein is CSARRMDNYNEQFF.

This clonotype has only a few counts. This chain links TRBV7-9 with TRBJ1-2, with no clear D. The CDR3 covers 13 residues. V was shortened by 5 bases and J by 5 bases, with 12 bases between the two germline ends. CDR1 and CDR2 (germline): SEHNR, FQNEAQ (reference sequence). CDR3: CASSLARSYGYTF. The CDR3 coding sequence is TGTGCCAGCAGCCTTGCTAGGTCGTATGGCTACACCTTC.

This clonotype was seen a single time. The gene calls are TRBV9 and TRBJ2-2; D not resolved. V lost 0 bases and J lost 2, with 8 bases in between. Germline V gene lookup returns CDR1 SGDLS and CDR2 YYNGEE. The CDR3 has 15 residues. In nucleotides, the CDR3 is TGTGCCAGCAGCGTAGGTAGTACTAACACCGGGGAGCTGTTTTTT. This gives the protein CASSVGSTNTGELFF.

This clonotype was seen at least ten times. V usage is TRBV7-9 and J usage is TRBJ1-4; TRBD1 agrees at 9 bases. CDR3 size: 12 residues. J was trimmed by 11 bases and V by 4 bases; bases with no gene match: 2. The germline V gene encodes CDR1 SEHNR and CDR2 FQNEAQ (reference sequence). Here the CDR3 reads CASSWTGDKLFF. The CDR3 DNA sequence: TGTGCCAGCAGCTGGACAGGGGATAAACTGTTTTTT.

This clonotype has a count of ten or more. The chain has TRBV28 and TRBJ1-5, with D unclear. V was clipped by 3 bases and J by 7 bases, with 25 bases between them. CDR1 MDHEN and CDR2 SYDVKM come from the germline V gene. The length of the CDR3 is 18 residues. The CDR3 reads CASSFSGGDRLVNQPQHF. The CDR3 DNA reads as TGTGCCAGCAGTTTCTCGGGAGGTGATAGACTTGTAAACCAGCCCCAGCATTTT.

The sample holds many counts of this clonotype. The genes are TRBV11-3 and TRBJ2-7; D possibly uses TRBD1 or TRBD2 (5 bases each). Germline V gene lookup returns CDR1 SGHNT and CDR2 YENEEA. The germline V and J ends were trimmed by 5 bases and 2 bases, with 19 bases remaining between them. This CDR3 spans 16 amino acids. CDR3 coding DNA: TGTGCCAGCAGCGGGCTTAGGGACGGTCGAACCTACGAGCAGTACTTC. Translated, it gives CASSGLRDGRTYEQYF.

This clonotype was recorded many times. This rearrangement joins TRBV28 to TRBJ1-5, with D perhaps matching TRBD1 (6 bases). Trimming took off 3 bases at V and 0 bases at J, with 9 bases between the two ends. Germline V lookup: CDR1 MDHEN, CDR2 SYDVKM. The CDR3 spans 15 residues. The CDR3 bases are TGTGCCAGCAGTTTGATACAGGGTAGCAATCAGCCCCAGCATTTT. Protein: CASSLIQGSNQPQHF. The full variable domain, its missing parts supplied by reference TRBV28 and TRBJ1-5, is DVKVTQSSRYLVKRTGEKVFLECVQDMDHENMFWYRQDPGLGLRLIYFSYDVKMKEKGDIPEGYSVSREKKERFSLILESASTNQTSMYLCASSLIQGSNQPQHFGDGTRLSIL.

This clonotype showed up just a few times. This rearrangement joins TRBV13 to TRBJ2-5; 7 bases fit TRBD2. The V gene end was trimmed by 5 bases and the J gene end by 3 bases; junction bases not matched to a gene: 6. The CDR3 is 14 residues long. Per germline, CDR1 PRHDT and CDR2 FYEKMQ (reference sequence). CDR3 protein: CASSTTGTKETQYF. CDR3 nucleotide sequence: TGTGCCAGCAGCACTACCGGGACTAAAGAGACCCAGTACTTC. The full variable domain, in which reference TRBV13 and TRBJ2-5 provide the parts outside the CDR3, is AAGVIQSPRHLIKEKRETATLKCYPIPRHDTVYWYQQGPGQDPQFLISFYEKMQSDKGSIPDRFSAQQFSDYHSELNMSSLELGDSALYFCASSTTGTKETQYFGPGTRLLVL.

This clonotype has only a few counts. The chain uses TRBV6-1 and TRBJ1-3; D may be TRBD1 (6 bases). The germline gives CDR1 MNHNS, CDR2 SASEGT. The CDR3 totals 16 residues. Trimming took 3 bases from V and 5 from J, leaving 17 bases between them. CDR3 nucleotides: TGTGCCAGCAGTGATCCCTTTCCGGGACAAAGAAACACCATATATTTT. Translation: CASSDPFPGQRNTIYF.

The table lists this clonotype with many counts. The V and J genes are TRBV3-1 and TRBJ2-7; 12 positions match TRBD2. V lost 4 bases to trimming and J lost 6 bases; unmatched junction nucleotides: 10. Looked up from germline, CDR1 is LGHDT and CDR2 is YNNKEL (reference sequence). The CDR3 has 16 amino acids. The CDR3: CASSLSRLAGAIEQYF. The CDR3 DNA reads TGTGCCAGCAGCCTCTCCAGACTAGCGGGGGCGATCGAGCAGTACTTC.

This clonotype occurred a few times. The rearrangement links TRBV6-9 to TRBJ1-4; D call uncertain. Germline lookup yields CDR1 MNHGY and CDR2 SVAAGI. Deletions cut 3 bases from V and 7 bases from J, with 18 bases between. This CDR3 is built from 16 residues. DNA of the CDR3: TGTGCCAGCAGTTACTCGAACCCTGGGGAGAGTGAAAAACTGTTTTTT. This encodes CASSYSNPGESEKLFF.

Concerning this clonotype: This may come from a read error, since a much larger clone is one base off. The V call is TRBV5-1, the J call TRBJ2-7, with TRBD1 matching over 7 bases. Trimming took 4 bases from V and 1 from J; bases not matched to a gene: 11. CDR1 is SGHRS and CDR2 is YFSETQ in the germline V gene. The CDR3 spans 16 residues. CDR3 region: CASSNDRASHSYEQYF. DNA for the CDR3: TGCGCCAGCAGCAATGACAGGGCGAGCCATTCCTACGAGCAGTACTTC.

This clonotype was picked up many times. The J gene is TRBJ2-7, the V gene TRBV28, with TRBD1 matching over 7 bases. This CDR3 spans 15 amino acids. V was clipped by 8 bases and J by 4 bases; unmatched bases: 14. The germline gives CDR1 MDHEN, CDR2 SYDVKM. In nucleotides, the CDR3 is TGTGCCAGCCGCGACCCCGGGACAGTGACGTACGAGCAGTACTTC. Its translation: CASRDPGTVTYEQYF.

This clonotype was seen only a few times. A much larger clone differs from this one at a single base, so this may be a read error. The CDR3 bases are TGTGCCAGCGGCTATGGCCCCGCTCGGGGAGATACGCAGTATTTT. Its translation: CASGYGPARGDTQYF. This chain links TRBV11-2 with TRBJ2-3, with a possible D match to TRBD2 (5 bases). Trimming stripped 8 bases from V and 5 bases from J, with 20 bases between. Germline V CDR1 and CDR2: SGHAT, FQNNGV. The CDR3 is 15 residues long.